The 7 T cell receptor beta chains listed next were all sequenced from one sample in a study of T-cell memory formation after mild COVID-19. MiXCR was run by TCRdb on the 5' RACE reads, yielding one entry per CDR3 protein. The sample contains about 400,000 distinct CDR3 sequences, 15% to 20% of which appear only once. Sequenced sample: PBMCs or a T cell subset sorted from them (not recorded which). All receptors derive from a man in his late teens or twenties who had mild COVID-19 (a few samples of this study predate the infection). Cell type and time point are not known.

This clonotype appeared a few times. The chain combines TRBV7-2 with TRBJ1-1; 7 nucleotides agree with TRBD1. CDR3 length: 14 residues. CDR1 is SGHTA and CDR2 is FQGNSA in the germline V gene. J gave up 7 bases and V 6 bases, and 11 bases lay outside the gene matches. The CDR3 DNA is TGTGCCAGCAGTTCCTACAGGGGAAGTGGTGAAGCTTTCTTT. This sequence encodes CASSSYRGSGEAFF. Based on the CDR3 plus reference TRBV7-2 and TRBJ1-1, the full variable domain is GAGVSQSPSNKVTEKGKDVELRCDPISGHTALYWYRQSLGQGLEFLIYFQGNSAPDKSGLPSDRFSAERTGGSVSTLTIQRTQQEDSAVYLCASSSYRGSGEAFFGQGTRLTVV.

This clonotype was picked up a small number of times. The chain links TRBV30 to TRBJ2-3, with D perhaps matching TRBD2 (6 bases). Trimming took off 2 bases at V and 2 bases at J, with 8 bases between the two ends. The CDR3 is made up of 13 amino acids. In germline, CDR1 is GTSNPN, CDR2 SVGIG (reference sequence). CDR3 in amino acids: CAWSTGLTDTQYF. Here the CDR3 DNA reads TGTGCCTGGAGTACGGGACTCACAGATACGCAGTATTTT. The full variable domain, in which reference TRBV30 and TRBJ2-3 provide the parts outside the CDR3, is SQTIHQWPATLVQPVGSPLSLECTVEGTSNPNLYWYRQAAGRGLQLLFYSVGIGQISSEVPQNLSASRPQDRQFILSSKKLLLSDSGFYLCAWSTGLTDTQYFGPGTRLTVL.

V and J are TRBV25-1 and TRBJ2-2, with a possible D match to TRBD2 (6 bases). V was pared by 6 bases and J by 7 bases, with 12 bases between. This CDR3 has 13 residues. Per the germline V gene, CDR1 is MGHDK and CDR2 is SYGVNS. CDR3 nucleotide sequence: TGTGCCAGCAGCCTGCGCGGGGTCGGGGAGCTGTTTTTT. It specifies CASSLRGVGELFF.

There are many counts of this clonotype. The chain is built from TRBV6-5 and TRBJ2-3, with D perhaps assigned TRBD1 or TRBD2 (6 bases each). The CDR3 runs 14 residues. The germline V and J ends were trimmed by 0 bases and 5 bases, with 9 bases remaining between them. CDR1 is MNHEY, CDR2 SVGAGI, per germline. CDR3 coding DNA: TGTGCCAGCAGTTACTCTGGAGGGGGAGATACGCAGTATTTT. Encoded protein: CASSYSGGGDTQYF.

The chain couples TRBV10-1 to TRBJ1-2, with D possibly TRBD1 on 5 matching bases. Trimming removed 2 bases from V and 4 bases from J, with 17 bases in between. The CDR3 covers 16 residues. Germline lookup yields CDR1 WNHNN and CDR2 SYGVQD (reference sequence). The CDR3 bases are TGCGCCAGCAGTGAGCACGTCCGGGCAGGGATCTATGGCTACACCTTC. Translation: CASSEHVRAGIYGYTF.

The V gene is TRBV20-1, the J gene TRBJ1-1; D not resolved. The V end was cut by 0 bases, the J end by 4 bases, with 12 bases between. There are 14 residues in the CDR3. Looked up from germline, CDR1 is DFQATT and CDR2 is SNEGSKA (reference sequence). CDR3 nucleotides: TGCAGTGCTAGAGACCTGACAAAGCTCACTGAAGCTTTCTTT. Residues: CSARDLTKLTEAFF.

The chain recombines TRBV4-1 with TRBJ1-6; no firm D call. Germline CDR1 MGHRA, CDR2 YSYEKL. V was trimmed by 8 bases and J by 8 bases, leaving 25 bases between them. The CDR3 has 17 residues. CDR3 residues: CASSSHTRPMSDSPLHF. DNA for the CDR3: TGCGCCAGCTCCAGCCACACGAGACCCATGTCGGATTCACCCCTCCACTTT.